This TCR beta chain comes out of a study of monozygotic twins with inflammatory bowel disease. Germline CDR1 is SGHTA and CDR2 is FQGNSA. The CDR3 has 15 amino acids. For each CDR3 protein, TCRdb gives one entry from its re-call of the 5' RACE reads, without DNA. The repertoire shows tens of thousands of distinct CDR3 sequences; the top ten hold less than 8%. This TCR came from a human donor with ulcerative colitis or Crohn's disease, or a healthy co-twin of an affected twin (not recorded which). Specimen: blood. The chain joins TRBV7-2 to TRBJ1-3. CDR3 sequence: CASSLGLSSGNTIYF.